This T cell receptor (beta chain) was recorded in a study of CD8 T cells in ankylosing spondylitis. Points from the study as a whole: A motif in TCR beta, a set of 8 or 9 highly homologous variants, appeared characteristic of ankylosing spondylitis blood.

V was clipped by 3 bases and J by 7 bases, with 7 bases between them. The CDR3 is made up of 12 amino acids. Each CDR3 protein gets one entry after TCRdb re-called the 5' RACE reads with MiXCR. This sample has 470,000 or so distinct CDR3 sequences; more than 25% occur once, and the top ten carry about 0.89%. On this clonotype itself: What it binds is unknown.

Sequences were obtained from blood, either unsorted or a sorted T cell fraction (not recorded which). The sequence was collected from a male donor with ankylosing spondylitis. The chain recombines TRBV12-3 or TRBV12-4 with TRBJ1-5; D uncertain. CDR3 region: CASSFPGQPQHF. CDR3 DNA: TGTGCCAGCAGTTTTCCAGGACAGCCCCAGCATTTT.